This TCR beta chain was documented in a study of shared clonotypes between healthy human individuals. General study points: The sampled material consisted only of blood, and tissue repertoires are likely to differ.

The germline V gene has CDR1 MGHRA and CDR2 YSYEKL. The CDR3 contains 14 residues. With 2 bases clipped from V and 3 bases from J, the junction kept 4 bases outside the gene matches. Turning to this clone: Its specificity is not known.

As handled by the study authors: In the immunoSEQ data, sequences were junction-only and lacked quality scores, so filtering differed. This table comes from immunoSEQ multiplex PCR, and its TCRdb copy is limited to in-frame clones, with some not included. The V and J calls and clone size were taken over from that table, and D and trimming were inferred from the DNA. The table has roughly 1,500,000 clones, 98% to 99% seen once. The clonotype was recovered from a man younger than 40 in good health. The source material was naive CD4+ T cells sorted from blood. Subset specified: CD45RA+ positively selected. The chain carries TRBV4-1 and TRBJ2-7; TRBD2 aligns across 7 bases. This CDR3 is CASSQREEIYEQYF. CDR3 DNA sequence: TGCGCCAGCAGCCAACGGGAGGAGATCTACGAGCAGTACTTC.